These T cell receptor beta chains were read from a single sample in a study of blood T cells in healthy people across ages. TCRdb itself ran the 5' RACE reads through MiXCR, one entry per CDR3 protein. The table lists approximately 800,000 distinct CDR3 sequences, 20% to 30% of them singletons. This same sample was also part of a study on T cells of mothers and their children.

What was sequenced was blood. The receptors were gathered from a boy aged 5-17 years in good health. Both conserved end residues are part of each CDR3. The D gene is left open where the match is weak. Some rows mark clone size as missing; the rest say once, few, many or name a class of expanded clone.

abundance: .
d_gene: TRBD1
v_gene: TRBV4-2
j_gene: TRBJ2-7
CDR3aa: CASSPGTGMYEQYF
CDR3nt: TGTGCCAGCAGCCCCGGGACAGGCATGTACGAGCAGTACTTC

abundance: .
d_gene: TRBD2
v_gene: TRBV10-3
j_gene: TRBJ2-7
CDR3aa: CAIGTTSYEQYF
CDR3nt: TGTGCCATCGGGACTACTAGCTACGAGCAGTACTTC

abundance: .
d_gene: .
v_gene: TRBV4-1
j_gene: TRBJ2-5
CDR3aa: CASSQDRGAGETQYF
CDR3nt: TGCGCCAGCAGCCAAGATAGGGGGGCGGGGGAGACCCAGTACTTC

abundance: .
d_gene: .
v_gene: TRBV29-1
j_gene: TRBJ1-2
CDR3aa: CSVEGWGGRYGYTF
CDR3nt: TGCAGCGTTGAAGGTTGGGGGGGCCGCTATGGCTACACCTTC

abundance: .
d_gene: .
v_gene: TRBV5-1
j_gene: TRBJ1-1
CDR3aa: CASSPPGATEAFF
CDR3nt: TGCGCCAGCAGCCCCCCAGGGGCCACCGAAGCTTTCTTT

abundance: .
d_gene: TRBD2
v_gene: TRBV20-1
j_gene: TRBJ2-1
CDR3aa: CSALVTSGGISEQFF
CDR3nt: TGCAGTGCTCTAGTTACTAGCGGGGGGATCAGTGAGCAGTTCTTC

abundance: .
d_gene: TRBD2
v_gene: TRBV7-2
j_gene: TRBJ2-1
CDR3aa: CASSLGGLAGGTYNEQFF
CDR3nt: TGTGCCAGCAGCTTAGGCGGACTAGCGGGGGGAACCTACAATGAGCAGTTCTTC

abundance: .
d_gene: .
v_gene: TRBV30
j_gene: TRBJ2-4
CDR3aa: CAWSAGRKANIQYF
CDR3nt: TGTGCCTGGAGTGCAGGGAGGAAGGCAAACATTCAGTACTTC

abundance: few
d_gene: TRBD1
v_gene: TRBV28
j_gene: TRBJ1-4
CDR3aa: CASSSTTGVIRSPFF
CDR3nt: TGTGCCAGCAGTTCTACGACAGGGGTGATACGTAGCCCGTTTTTT

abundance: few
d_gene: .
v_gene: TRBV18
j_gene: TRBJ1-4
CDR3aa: CASSPGAATNEKLFF
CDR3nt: TGTGCCAGCTCACCGGGGGCGGCAACTAATGAAAAACTGTTTTTT